This T cell receptor beta chain was recovered during a study of early T cells in non-severe SARS-CoV-2 infection. TCRdb re-called the 5' RACE reads through MiXCR, storing one row per CDR3 protein. The data show about 68,000 distinct CDR3 sequences, 12% seen once. This clonotype appeared a few times. Sequenced material: whole blood. The source is an adult who was a healthcare worker with PCR-confirmed SARS-CoV-2 infection or an uninfected control (not recorded which).

The CDR3 region is CASSPPSRGADTQYF. The CDR3 DNA sequence: TGTGCCAGCAGCCCCCCCAGTCGGGGAGCCGATACGCAGTATTTT. The chain joins TRBV13 to TRBJ2-3; weak D call: TRBD2 (5 bases). The CDR3 has 15 residues. V was shortened by 5 bases and J by 6 bases, with 18 bases between the two germline ends. Germline assignment: CDR1 PRHDT and CDR2 FYEKMQ (reference sequence).